The rows below give T cell receptor beta chains drawn from one sample of a study of blood T cell repertoires in COVID-19. Repertoires were generated with immunoSEQ multiplex PCR, while TCRdb's copy carries only in-frame clones and drops some. Here the sample spans 40,000 to 50,000 clones, 90% being singletons. Sequenced sample: peripheral blood. The receptor source for this set is a man in his 70s with acute or convalescent COVID-19. Each CDR3 is given with its conserved first and last residue. The D gene is left open where the match is weak. The size entry is marked missing in some rows and otherwise reads once, few, many or a size class.

>14|.|TRBJ1-1|TRBV4-1|.
TGCGCCAGCAGCCAAGATTCCGGAGACACTGAAGCTTTCTTT
CASSQDSGDTEAFF
>16|.|TRBJ2-7|TRBV28|once
TGTGCCAGCAGTGATAATAGGGGATTTGGGTCCTACGAGCAGTACTTC
CASSDNRGFGSYEQYF
>14|TRBD1|TRBJ1-6|TRBV9|.
TGTGCCAGCACCCCCACAGGGGTCAATTCACCCCTCCACTTT
CASTPTGVNSPLHF
>17|TRBD1|TRBJ1-2|TRBV5-1|few
TGCGCCAGCAGCTTGTCCACAGGGGGCATCAGGATGGATGGCTACACCTTC
CASSLSTGGIRMDGYTF
>16|.|TRBJ1-3|TRBV7-9|.
TGTGCCAGCAGCTTGAAAGCAGGGCGGTCTGGAAACACCATATATTTT
CASSLKAGRSGNTIYF
>14|TRBD1|TRBJ2-7|TRBV6-5|.
TGTGCCAGCAGTCGACAGGGTGACGTCTACGAGCAGTACTTC
CASSRQGDVYEQYF
>16|TRBD2|TRBJ2-5|TRBV28|once
TGTGCCAGCAGTTTTGCTAGCGGGGGCGCAGGTTGGACCCAGTACTTC
CASSFASGGAGWTQYF
>14|.|TRBJ1-1|TRBV9|.
TGTGCCAGCCGACGGACAGCCTTGAACACTGAAGCTTTCTTT
CASRRTALNTEAFF
>15|.|TRBJ1-5|TRBV15|.
TGTGCCACCAGCAGAGAGGGTACAGGCAATCAGCCCCAGCATTTT
CATSREGTGNQPQHF
>12|.|TRBJ1-2|TRBV19|.
TGTGCCAGTTGGTACTCCACCAACGGCTACACCTTC
CASWYSTNGYTF
>13|.|TRBJ1-2|TRBV5-6|.
TGTGCCAGCAGCCCGGACAGAATACATGGCTACACCTTC
CASSPDRIHGYTF
>15|.|TRBJ1-1|TRBV13|.
TGTGCCAGCAGCTTAGGGCAGGGAATGAACACTGAAGCTTTCTTT
CASSLGQGMNTEAFF